This T cell receptor beta chain was documented in a study of blood T cell repertoires in COVID-19. About the study: The study drew acute and convalescent COVID-19 samples from the United States, Italy and Spain.

The table came from immunoSEQ multiplex PCR; TCRdb's copy has only in-frame clones and leaves some out. The sample lists 300,000 to 400,000 clones, about 87% occurring once. The V gene's germline CDR1 is SGDLS and CDR2 YYNGEE. Trimming took 0 bases from V and 2 from J; bases not matched to a gene: 6. This CDR3 comprises 17 residues. V gene TRBV9 combines with J gene TRBJ1-3, with TRBD1 matching over 9 bases. The sequence derives from a woman in her fifties or sixties who had recovered from COVID-19. Sequenced sample: peripheral blood. CDR3: CASSVAAQGAAGNTIYF. The CDR3 DNA follows: TGTGCCAGCAGCGTAGCTGCACAGGGGGCGGCTGGAAACACCATATATTTT.